A selection of T cell receptor beta chains follows, all from one sample in a study of neurological immune-mediated disorders. TCRdb analysed the 5' RACE reads with MiXCR anew, one entry per CDR3 protein. The data hold tens of thousands of distinct CDR3 sequences, with roughly an eighth observed a single time. Sequenced sample: PBMCs. These receptors were obtained from a female donor with HTLV-1-associated myelopathy (HAM/TSP). The CDR3 runs from the conserved cysteine through the conserved F or W. A D gene is named only where the DNA matches it firmly. The size entry is marked missing in some rows and otherwise reads once, few, many or a size class.

clone_size	d_call	j_call	v_call	cdr3_nt	cdr3_aa
many	-	TRBJ2-1	TRBV5-1	TGCGCCAGCAGCTTGGTATCTGGGGGGAATGAGCAGTTCTTC	CASSLVSGGNEQFF
many	-	TRBJ1-5	TRBV7-2	TGTGCCAGCAGCTTAGTGTCAGGGAACAATCAGCCCCAGCATTTT	CASSLVSGNNQPQHF
many	-	TRBJ2-7	TRBV12-3/TRBV12-4	TGTGCCAGCAGTTGGGACATATCCCGTTACGAGCAGTACTTC	CASSWDISRYEQYF
many	-	TRBJ2-3	TRBV11-2	TGTGCCAGCAGCTTAGTAGCGGCCTCCGGGGGTACAGATACGCAGTATTTT	CASSLVAASGGTDTQYF
many	-	TRBJ1-5	TRBV5-1	TGCGCCAGCAGCTTTGCGGGGGTCGGCAATCAGCCCCAGCATTTT	CASSFAGVGNQPQHF
many	TRBD1	TRBJ2-5	TRBV6-5	TGTGCCAGCAGTCTACAGGGGGCAATGACCCGGGAGACCCAGTACTTC	CASSLQGAMTRETQYF
many	-	TRBJ2-1	TRBV5-1	TGCGCCAGCAGCCCGGGCGGCGGGGCGTACAATGAGCAGTTCTTC	CASSPGGGAYNEQFF
many	TRBD1	TRBJ1-5	TRBV5-6	TGTGCCAGCAGCTACCAGGGGGCTAGTCAGCCCCAGCATTTT	CASSYQGASQPQHF
many	TRBD1	TRBJ2-2	TRBV20-1	TGCAGTGCTAGAGGGCAGGGGGTTCACACCGGGGAGCTGTTTTTT	CSARGQGVHTGELFF
-	-	TRBJ1-5	TRBV7-9	TGTCCCAGCAGCCAGGACGGCAATAGCAATCAGCCCCAGCATTTT	CPSSQDGNSNQPQHF
many	-	TRBJ2-7	TRBV20-1	TGCAGTGCTAGTCGGGGGACAGCTACCTACGAGCAGTACTTC	CSASRGTATYEQYF
-	-	TRBJ1-1	TRBV7-7	TGTGCCAGCAGCTTAAATCGACAAGCCCATGAGACTTTCTTT	CASSLNRQAHETFF
-	TRBD1	TRBJ1-4	TRBV12-3/TRBV12-4	TGTGCCAGCAGCACCTCTACAGGGGGCTTAGGGACTAATGAAAAACTGTTTTTT	CASSTSTGGLGTNEKLFF
-	TRBD1	TRBJ2-1	TRBV12-3/TRBV12-4	TGTGCCAGCCTCGGACAGGGGACGGGTACTGAGCAGTTCTTC	CASLGQGTGTEQFF
-	TRBD1	TRBJ2-7	TRBV3-1	TGTGCCAGCAGCCAAGGATATTGGGACAGGGAGGGCGAGCAGTACTTC	CASSQGYWDREGEQYF
many	TRBD2	TRBJ2-1	TRBV5-1	TGCGCCAGCAGCCTCACTAGCGGGGGGGCCTACAATGAGCAGTTCTTC	CASSLTSGGAYNEQFF
many	-	TRBJ2-6	TRBV15	TGTGCCACCAGCAGAAACCGGGACGGGGCCAACGTCCTGACTTTC	CATSRNRDGANVLTF